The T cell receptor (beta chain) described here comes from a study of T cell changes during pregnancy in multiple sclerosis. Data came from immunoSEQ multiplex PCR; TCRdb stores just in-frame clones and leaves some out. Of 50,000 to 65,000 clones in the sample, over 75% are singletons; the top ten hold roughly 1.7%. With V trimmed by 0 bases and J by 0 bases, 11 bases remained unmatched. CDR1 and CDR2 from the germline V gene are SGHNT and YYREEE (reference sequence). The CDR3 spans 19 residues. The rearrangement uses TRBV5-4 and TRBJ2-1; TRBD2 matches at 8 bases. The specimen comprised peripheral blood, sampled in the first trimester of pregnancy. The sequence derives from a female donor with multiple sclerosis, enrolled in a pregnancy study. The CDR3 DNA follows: TGTGCCAGCAGCTTGGAACCGGCGGCTAGCGGGCGCTCCTACAATGAGCAGTTCTTC. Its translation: CASSLEPAASGRSYNEQFF.